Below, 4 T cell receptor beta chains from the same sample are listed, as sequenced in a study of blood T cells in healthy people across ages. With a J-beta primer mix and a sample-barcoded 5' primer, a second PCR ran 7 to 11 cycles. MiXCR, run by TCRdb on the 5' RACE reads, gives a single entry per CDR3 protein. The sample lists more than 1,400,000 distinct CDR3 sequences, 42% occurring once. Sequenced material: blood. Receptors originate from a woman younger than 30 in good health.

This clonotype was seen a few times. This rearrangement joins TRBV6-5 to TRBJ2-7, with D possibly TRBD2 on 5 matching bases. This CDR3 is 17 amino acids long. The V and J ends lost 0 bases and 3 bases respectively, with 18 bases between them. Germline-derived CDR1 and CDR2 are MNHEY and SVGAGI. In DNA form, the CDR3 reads TGTGCCAGCAGTTACTCGAAGTGGCCAGAGGACTTCTACGAGCAGTACTTC. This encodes CASSYSKWPEDFYEQYF.

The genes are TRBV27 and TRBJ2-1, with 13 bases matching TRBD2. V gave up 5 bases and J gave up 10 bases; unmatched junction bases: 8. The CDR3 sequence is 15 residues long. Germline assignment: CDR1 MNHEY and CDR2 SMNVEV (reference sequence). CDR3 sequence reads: CASSVGTSGVGEQFF. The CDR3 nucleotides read TGTGCCAGCAGTGTCGGGACTAGCGGGGTGGGGGAGCAGTTCTTC.

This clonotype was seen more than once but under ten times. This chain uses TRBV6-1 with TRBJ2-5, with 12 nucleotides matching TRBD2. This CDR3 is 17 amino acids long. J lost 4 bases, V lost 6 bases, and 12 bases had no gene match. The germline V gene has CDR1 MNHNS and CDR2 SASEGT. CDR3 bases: TGTGCCAGCAGCGCCGTACTAGCGGGGGGTTACCGAGAGACCCAGTACTTC. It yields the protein CASSAVLAGGYRETQYF.

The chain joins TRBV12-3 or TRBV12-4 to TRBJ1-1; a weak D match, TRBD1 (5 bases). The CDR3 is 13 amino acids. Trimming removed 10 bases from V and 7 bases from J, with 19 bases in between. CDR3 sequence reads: CATSGAARGEAFF. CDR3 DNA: TGTGCCACTTCTGGGGCCGCGAGGGGTGAAGCTTTCTTT.